This TCR beta chain emerged from a study of CD8 T cells in ankylosing spondylitis. Study-level findings and limits: There were earlier reports of some motif variants in reactive arthritis synovial fluid and blood. A CD8+ phenotype characterized the disease-linked clones, which were relatively rare in peripheral blood.

5'-RACE, quantitative and with molecular barcodes, yielded the TCR beta libraries. TCRdb passed the 5' RACE reads through MiXCR, listing each CDR3 protein once. This table holds approximately 30,000 distinct CDR3 sequences, 5.5% to 8% found once. This CDR3 comprises 12 residues. Germline CDR1 and CDR2: SQVTM and ANQGSEA. V shed 7 bases and J shed 3 bases, with 12 bases lying between them. In regard to this clonotype: Its antigen is unknown.

The receptor comes from a male donor with ankylosing spondylitis or in good health (not recorded which). The sample consisted of blood, either unsorted or a sorted T cell fraction (not recorded which). The rearrangement links TRBV29-1 to TRBJ2-5, with D maybe TRBD2 (6 bases). The CDR3 reads CSGNTGEETQYF. The CDR3 nucleotides are TGCAGCGGAAACACGGGAGAAGAGACCCAGTACTTC.